One T cell receptor (beta chain) is described in this entry. Germline values: CDR1 LNHDA, CDR2 SQIVND (reference sequence). Losses at the gene ends were 5 bases for V and 8 bases for J; bases not matched to a gene: 14. The CDR3 spans 15 residues. The data originate from a study of blood T cell repertoires in COVID-19. Clones were sequenced by immunoSEQ multiplex PCR, and TCRdb holds only the in-frame ones, with some missing. The profile shows about 190,000 clones, about 82% of them singletons. This rearrangement joins TRBV19 to TRBJ1-1; 7 positions match TRBD1. The source material was peripheral blood. The TCR comes from a woman in her 30s with acute or convalescent COVID-19. For the CDR3, the DNA is TGTGCCAGTAGTGCCAAACGACAGGGCCTGGGGGAAGCTTTCTTT. Encoded protein: CASSAKRQGLGEAFF.